The sequence of this T cell receptor (beta chain) was determined in a study of identical twins. Study conclusions and caveats: Possibly, invariant MAIT and iNKT cells partly confounded zero-insertion analyses. Memory repertoires showed no such pattern, whereas abundant cord blood beta clonotypes carried fewer insertions.

The donor group consisted entirely of healthy Caucasians. TCRdb processed the 5' RACE reads anew with MiXCR; each CDR3 protein has one entry. The table includes 400,000 to 500,000 distinct CDR3 sequences, around a sixth detected once. About this clonotype: Its cognate antigen is unknown.

Germline CDR1 WNHNN, CDR2 SYGVQD (reference sequence). This CDR3 is built from 14 residues. With 4 bases removed from V and 6 bases from J, the gap between germline ends came to 15 bases. The source of this sequence is a man over 45 in good health. The rearrangement links TRBV10-1 to TRBJ2-5; perhaps D is TRBD1 or TRBD2 (5 bases each). The source material was naive T cells sorted from blood. The CDR3 here is CASSGQRGAKTQYF. The CDR3 nucleotides are TGCGCCAGCAGTGGACAGAGGGGCGCGAAGACCCAGTACTTC.